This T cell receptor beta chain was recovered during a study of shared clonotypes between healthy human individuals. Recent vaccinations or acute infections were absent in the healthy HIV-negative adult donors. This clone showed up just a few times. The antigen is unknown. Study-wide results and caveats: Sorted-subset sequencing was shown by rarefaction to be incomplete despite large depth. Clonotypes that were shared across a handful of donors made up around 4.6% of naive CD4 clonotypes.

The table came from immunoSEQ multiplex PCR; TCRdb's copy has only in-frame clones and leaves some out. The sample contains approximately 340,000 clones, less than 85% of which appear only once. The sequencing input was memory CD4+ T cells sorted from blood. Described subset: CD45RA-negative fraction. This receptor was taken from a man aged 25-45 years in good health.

CDR3 DNA sequence: TGTGCCAGCAGCGTAGAAGGGGTCGGAGATACGCAGTATTTT. Its translation is CASSVEGVGDTQYF. The genes are TRBV9 and TRBJ2-3; a possible D gene is TRBD1 (5 bases). The V gene's germline CDR1 is SGDLS and CDR2 YYNGEE. V lost 0 bases and J lost 5, with 10 bases in between. The CDR3 is 14 amino acids. The variable domain in full, completed from reference TRBV9 and TRBJ2-3, reads DSGVTQTPKHLITATGQRVTLRCSPRSGDLSVYWYQQSLDQGLQFLIQYYNGEERAKGNILERFSAQQFPDLHSELNLSSLELGDSALYFCASSVEGVGDTQYFGPGTRLTVL.